The source of this TCR beta chain is a study of T cell clonotyping in hematopoietic cell transplantation. Study-level points and caveats: After transplant, recipient diversity fell while pathologically expanded clonotypes grew through day 180. Cells were unsorted, so CD4 and CD8 contributions were not separated.

Only in-frame clones appear in the TCRdb table, and some are missing; sequencing was by immunoSEQ multiplex PCR. The table includes 14,000 or so clones, over 85% detected once. This clone came up once. The antigen is undetermined. V shed 1 base and J shed 11 bases, with 14 bases lying between them. The CDR3 is 13 residues long. CDR1 and CDR2 (germline): SGHAT, FQNNGV. Sequenced material: PBMCs, taken 30 days after allogeneic stem cell transplant. This receptor was taken from a male patient in his sixties or seventies who had an allogeneic stem cell transplant from an unrelated donor, so the T cells may come from the graft donor. Some clones in this sample may be carry-over from other donors' samples. This chain joins TRBV11-2 and TRBJ1-1; no firm D call. In DNA, the CDR3 is TGTGCCAGCAGCTTAGCCTCAGGATCCGACGCTTTCTTT. This translates into CASSLASGSDAFF.